This T cell receptor (beta chain) was sequenced in a study of blood T cell repertoires in COVID-19. As for the study in general: The United States, Italy and Spain supplied acute and convalescent COVID-19 samples.

The assay was immunoSEQ multiplex PCR, and TCRdb's table has in-frame clones only and misses some. The data hold approximately 310,000 clones, with approximately 87% observed a single time. The CDR3 runs 17 residues. V shed 6 bases, J shed 6 bases, and the junction held 16 bases outside the gene matches. CDR1 is LNHDA, CDR2 SQIVND, per germline (reference sequence). The gene calls are TRBV19 and TRBJ2-4; 8 bases are shared with TRBD1. The clonotype comes from a woman between 50 and 59 years old who had recovered from COVID-19. What was sequenced was peripheral blood. DNA for the CDR3: TGTGCCAGTAGGCCGTATCCGGACAGGGCGTTGGGAAACATTCAGTACTTC. Translation: CASRPYPDRALGNIQYF.